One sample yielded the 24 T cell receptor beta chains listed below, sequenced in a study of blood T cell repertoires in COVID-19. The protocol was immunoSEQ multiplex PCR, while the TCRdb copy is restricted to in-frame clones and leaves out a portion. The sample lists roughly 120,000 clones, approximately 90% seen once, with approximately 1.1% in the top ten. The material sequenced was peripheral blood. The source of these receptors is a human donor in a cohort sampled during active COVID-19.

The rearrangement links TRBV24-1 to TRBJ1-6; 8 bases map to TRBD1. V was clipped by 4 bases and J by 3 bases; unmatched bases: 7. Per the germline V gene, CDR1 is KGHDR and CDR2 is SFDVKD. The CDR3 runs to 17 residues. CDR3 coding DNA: TGTGCCACCAGTGACATGGACAGGGCTTACTATAATTCACCCCTCCACTTT. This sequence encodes CATSDMDRAYYNSPLHF.

CDR3 in amino acids: CASRLAATYEQYF. CDR3 in DNA: TGTGCCAGCAGACTAGCGGCTACCTACGAGCAGTACTTC. The chain recombines TRBV27 with TRBJ2-7, with TRBD2 identical over 8 bases. Per germline, CDR1 MNHEY and CDR2 SMNVEV (reference sequence). Trimming cost V 6 bases and J 2 bases; bases outside gene matches: 3. The CDR3 is made up of 13 amino acids.

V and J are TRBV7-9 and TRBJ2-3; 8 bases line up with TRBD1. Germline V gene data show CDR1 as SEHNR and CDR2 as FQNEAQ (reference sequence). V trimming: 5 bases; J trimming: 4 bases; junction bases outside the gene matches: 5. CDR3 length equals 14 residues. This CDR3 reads CASSRWTGPDTQYF. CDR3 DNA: TGTGCCAGCAGCCGCTGGACAGGGCCAGATACGCAGTATTTT.

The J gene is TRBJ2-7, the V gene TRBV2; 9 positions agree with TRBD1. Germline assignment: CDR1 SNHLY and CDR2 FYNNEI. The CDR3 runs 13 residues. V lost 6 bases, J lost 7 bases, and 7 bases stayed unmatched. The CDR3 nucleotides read TGTGCCAGCAGGGACAGGGGTCGGGGAGAGCAGTACTTC. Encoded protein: CASRDRGRGEQYF.

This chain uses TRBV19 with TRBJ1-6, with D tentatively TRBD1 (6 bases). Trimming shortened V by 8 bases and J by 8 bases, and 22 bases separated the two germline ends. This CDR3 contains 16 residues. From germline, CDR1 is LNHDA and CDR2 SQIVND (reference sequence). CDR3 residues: CASQLQGTIPDSPLHF. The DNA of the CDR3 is TGTGCCAGTCAATTACAGGGTACGATTCCGGATTCACCCCTCCACTTT.

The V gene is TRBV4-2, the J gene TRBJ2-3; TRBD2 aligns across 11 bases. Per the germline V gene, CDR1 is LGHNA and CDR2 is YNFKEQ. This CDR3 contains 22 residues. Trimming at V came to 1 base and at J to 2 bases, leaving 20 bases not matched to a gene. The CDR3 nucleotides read TGTGCCAGCAGCCAAGGTAGCATCTTGGGGACTAGCGGAGTGGGCCCCACAGATACGCAGTATTTT. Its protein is CASSQGSILGTSGVGPTDTQYF.

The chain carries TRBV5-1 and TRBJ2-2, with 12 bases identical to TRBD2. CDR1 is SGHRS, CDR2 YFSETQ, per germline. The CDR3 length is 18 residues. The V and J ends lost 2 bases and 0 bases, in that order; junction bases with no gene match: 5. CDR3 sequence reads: CASSLLAGGYANTGELFF. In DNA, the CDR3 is TGCGCCAGCAGCTTACTAGCGGGGGGTTACGCGAACACCGGGGAGCTGTTTTTT.

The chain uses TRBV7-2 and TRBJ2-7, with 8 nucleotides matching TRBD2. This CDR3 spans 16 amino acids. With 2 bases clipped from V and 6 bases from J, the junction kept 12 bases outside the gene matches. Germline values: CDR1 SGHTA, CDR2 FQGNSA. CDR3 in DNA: TGTGCCAGCAGCTTAAGATTGGGACTAGAATCTTCCGAGCAGTACTTC. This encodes CASSLRLGLESSEQYF.

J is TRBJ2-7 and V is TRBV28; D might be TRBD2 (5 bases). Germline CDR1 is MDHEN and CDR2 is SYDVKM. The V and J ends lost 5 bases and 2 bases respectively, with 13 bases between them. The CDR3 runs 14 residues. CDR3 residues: CASSAQRDPYEQYF. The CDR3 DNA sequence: TGTGCCAGCAGTGCCCAGAGGGATCCCTACGAGCAGTACTTC.

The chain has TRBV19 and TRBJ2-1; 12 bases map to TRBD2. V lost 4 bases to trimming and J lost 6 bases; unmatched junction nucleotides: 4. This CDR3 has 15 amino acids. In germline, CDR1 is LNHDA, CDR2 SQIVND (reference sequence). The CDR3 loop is CASSTSGGAFNEQFF. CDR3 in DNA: TGTGCCAGTAGTACTAGCGGGGGGGCCTTCAATGAGCAGTTCTTC.

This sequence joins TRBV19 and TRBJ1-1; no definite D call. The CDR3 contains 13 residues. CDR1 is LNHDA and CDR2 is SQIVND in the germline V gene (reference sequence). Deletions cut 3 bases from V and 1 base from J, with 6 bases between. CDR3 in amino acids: CASSMEWNTEAFF. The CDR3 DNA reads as TGTGCCAGTAGTATGGAGTGGAACACTGAAGCTTTCTTT. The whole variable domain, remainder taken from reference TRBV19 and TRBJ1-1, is DGGITQSPKYLFRKEGQNVTLSCEQNLNHDAMYWYRQDPGQGLRLIYYSQIVNDFQKGDIAEGYSVSREKKESFPLTVTSAQKNPTAFYLCASSMEWNTEAFFGQGTRLTVV.

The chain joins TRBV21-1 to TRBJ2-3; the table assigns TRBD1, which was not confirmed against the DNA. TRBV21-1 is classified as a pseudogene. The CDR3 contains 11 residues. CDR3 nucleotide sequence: TGTGCCAGCATACCACAGGGGGCGCAGTATTTT. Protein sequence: CASIPQGAQYF.

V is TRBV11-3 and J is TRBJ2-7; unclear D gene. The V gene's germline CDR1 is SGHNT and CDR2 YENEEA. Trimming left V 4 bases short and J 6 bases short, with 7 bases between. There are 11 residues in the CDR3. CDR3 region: CASSSVSEQYF. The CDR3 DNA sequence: TGTGCCAGCAGCTCTGTCAGCGAGCAGTACTTC.

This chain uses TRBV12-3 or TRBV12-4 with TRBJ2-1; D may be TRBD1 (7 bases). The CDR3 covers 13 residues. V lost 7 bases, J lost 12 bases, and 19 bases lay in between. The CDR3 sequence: CASTPRGDGGQFF. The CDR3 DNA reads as TGTGCCAGCACCCCCAGGGGGGACGGCGGGCAGTTCTTC.

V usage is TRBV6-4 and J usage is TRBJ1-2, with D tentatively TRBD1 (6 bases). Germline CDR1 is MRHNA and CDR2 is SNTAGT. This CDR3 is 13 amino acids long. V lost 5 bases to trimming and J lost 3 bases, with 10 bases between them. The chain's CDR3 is CASSPEGDYGYTF. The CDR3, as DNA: TGTGCCAGCAGTCCTGAGGGGGACTATGGCTACACCTTC.

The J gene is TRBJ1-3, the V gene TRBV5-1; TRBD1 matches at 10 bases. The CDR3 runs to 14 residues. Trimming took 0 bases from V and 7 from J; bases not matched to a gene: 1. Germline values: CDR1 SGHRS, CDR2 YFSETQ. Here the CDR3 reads CASSLEGQGNTIYF. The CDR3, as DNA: TGCGCCAGCAGCTTGGAGGGACAGGGGAACACCATATATTTT.

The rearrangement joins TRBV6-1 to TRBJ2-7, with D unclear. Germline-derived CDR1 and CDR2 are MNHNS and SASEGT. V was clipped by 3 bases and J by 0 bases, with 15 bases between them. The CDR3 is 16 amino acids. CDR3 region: CASSENGWRFSYEQYF. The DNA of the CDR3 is TGTGCCAGCAGTGAGAACGGGTGGCGATTCTCCTACGAGCAGTACTTC.

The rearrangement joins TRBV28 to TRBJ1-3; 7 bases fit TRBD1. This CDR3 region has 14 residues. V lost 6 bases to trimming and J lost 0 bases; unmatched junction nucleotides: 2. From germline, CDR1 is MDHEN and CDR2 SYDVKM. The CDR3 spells CASRGQFSGNTIYF. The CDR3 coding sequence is TGTGCCAGCAGGGGACAGTTCTCTGGAAACACCATATATTTT.

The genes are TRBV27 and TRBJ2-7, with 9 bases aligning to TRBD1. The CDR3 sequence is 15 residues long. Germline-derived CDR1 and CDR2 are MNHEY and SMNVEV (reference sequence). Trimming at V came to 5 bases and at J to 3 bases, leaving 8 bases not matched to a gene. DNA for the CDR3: TGTGCCAGCAGTACCACCGGGACAGGGTTCTACGAGCAGTACTTC. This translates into CASSTTGTGFYEQYF.

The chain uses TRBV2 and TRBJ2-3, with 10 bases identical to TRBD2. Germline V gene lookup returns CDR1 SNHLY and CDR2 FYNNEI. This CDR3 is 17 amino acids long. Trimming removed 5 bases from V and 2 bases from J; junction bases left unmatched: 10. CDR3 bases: TGTGCCAGCAGTCGCTGGACTAGCGGAATCTCCACAGATACGCAGTATTTT. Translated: CASSRWTSGISTDTQYF.

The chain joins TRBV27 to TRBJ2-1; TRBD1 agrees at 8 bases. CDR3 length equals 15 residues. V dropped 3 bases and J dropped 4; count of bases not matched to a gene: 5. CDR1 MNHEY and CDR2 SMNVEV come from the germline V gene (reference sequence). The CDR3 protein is CASSFAGTGYNEQFF. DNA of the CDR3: TGTGCCAGCAGTTTCGCCGGGACAGGTTACAATGAGCAGTTCTTC.

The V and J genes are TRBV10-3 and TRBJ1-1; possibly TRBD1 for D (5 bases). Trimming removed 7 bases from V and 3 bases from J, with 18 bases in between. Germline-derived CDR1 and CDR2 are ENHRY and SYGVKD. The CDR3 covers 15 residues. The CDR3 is CAITKQGTRDTEAFF. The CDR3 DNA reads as TGTGCCATCACAAAACAAGGGACTCGAGACACTGAAGCTTTCTTT.

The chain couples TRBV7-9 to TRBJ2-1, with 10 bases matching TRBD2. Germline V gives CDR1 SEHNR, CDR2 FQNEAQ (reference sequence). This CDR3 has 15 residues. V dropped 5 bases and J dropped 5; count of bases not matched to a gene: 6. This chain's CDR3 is CASSQRLAGNNEQFF. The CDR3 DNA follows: TGTGCCAGCAGCCAGAGACTAGCGGGTAACAATGAGCAGTTCTTC.

The CDR3 DNA is TGTGCCAGAAGCACCCTAGCTTCCGATGAGCAGTTCTTC. This gives the protein CARSTLASDEQFF. The V gene is TRBV5-3, the J gene TRBJ2-1; D possibly corresponds to TRBD2 (5 bases). TRBV5-3 is reported as an ORF; its role is uncertain. The CDR3 consists of 13 residues. V was shortened by 4 bases and J by 8 bases, with 13 bases between the two germline ends.